Below, one T cell receptor (beta chain) is given with its context. The CDR3 consists of 14 residues. V lost 1 base to trimming and J lost 4 bases; unmatched junction nucleotides: 2. The V gene's germline CDR1 is SQVTM and CDR2 ANQGSEA. TCRdb's table, derived via immunoSEQ multiplex PCR, lists solely in-frame clones and lacks some. The sample holds roughly 21,000 clones, about nine tenths seen once. This entry belongs to a study of blood T cell repertoires in COVID-19. Study-level information: Material from acute and convalescent COVID-19 was sourced from the United States, Italy and Spain.

The sequenced material came from peripheral blood. The TCR sequence derives from a woman at least 80 years old with active or convalescent COVID-19. The rearrangement links TRBV29-1 to TRBJ1-1; TRBD1 matches at 11 bases. CDR3 in amino acids: CSVEGGQGATEAFF. Written as DNA, the CDR3 is TGCAGCGTTGAAGGAGGACAGGGGGCCACTGAAGCTTTCTTT.